These 2 T cell receptor beta chains were sequenced from one sample in a study of Tregs in tolerant kidney transplant recipients. The data were produced by immunoSEQ multiplex PCR, yet TCRdb's version contains in-frame clones alone and is incomplete. The sample carries 200,000 to 300,000 clones, approximately 83% recorded once. The sample consisted of CD4+ T cells from blood. The receptors derive from a human donor in good health.

A note on this clone: Other DNA sequences within the sample encode an identical CDR3. The V and J genes are TRBV7-9 and TRBJ2-1; 7 nucleotides line up with TRBD1. Losses at the gene ends were 1 base for V and 5 bases for J; bases not matched to a gene: 5. Germline assignment: CDR1 SEHNR and CDR2 FQNEAQ (reference sequence). The CDR3 loop spans 15 amino acids. CDR3 residues: CASSLGQGINNEQFF. The CDR3 DNA is TGTGCCAGCAGCTTAGGACAGGGAATAAACAATGAGCAGTTCTTC.

This chain links TRBV25-1 with TRBJ1-2; D not certain. The germline CDR1 and CDR2 sequences are MGHDK and SYGVNS. Trimming cost V 3 bases and J 4 bases, with 9 bases left between them. CDR3 length: 13 amino acids. CDR3 sequence reads: CASSEGLFYGYTF. In nucleotides, the CDR3 is TGTGCCAGCAGTGAGGGGTTGTTCTATGGCTACACCTTC.